This TCR beta chain was captured in a study of cytomegalovirus exposure and HLA in healthy donors. Study background: A preliminary data release comprised around 90 million unique TCRs obtained from HLA-typed donors. Study-wide results and limits: TCR beta chain V- and J-gene trimming was linked, in a later analysis, to a missense variant in DCLRE1C. Only CMV serostatus was available as immune exposure information.

The germline CDR1 and CDR2 sequences are MNHEY and SMNVEV (reference sequence). Trimming cost V 0 bases and J 3 bases; bases outside gene matches: 15. The CDR3 is 20 amino acids. The PCR used 60 Vbeta and 13 Jbeta primers. Methods used by the authors: Later, tens of millions of unique TCR beta chains were counted in an analysis, and 8.5 million to 13 million of them were shared. Data came from immunoSEQ multiplex PCR; TCRdb stores just in-frame clones and leaves some out. D and trimming come from the DNA, and the V and J calls and clone size come from that table. The repertoire holds roughly 110,000 clones, more than 60% seen once, with roughly 2.5% in the top ten. Points on this clone: What it binds is not known.

The sample consisted of PBMCs. The source of this sequence is a man in his forties in good health and CMV-seronegative. The chain carries TRBV27 and TRBJ2-1, with 9 positions matching TRBD1. DNA for the CDR3: TGTGCCAGCAGTTTATCCCCACAGGGGGCGGAGAGAGGGGTCTACAATGAGCAGTTCTTC. Protein sequence: CASSLSPQGAERGVYNEQFF.